Included here is one T cell receptor beta chain sequence, with context. Assay used: immunoSEQ multiplex PCR; TCRdb lists only in-frame clones, some missing. The top ten hold roughly 1.3% of the sample, which has some 51,000 clones, 70% to 90% seen once. The record originates from a study of blood T cell repertoires in COVID-19. CDR1 MNHEY and CDR2 SVGAGI come from the germline V gene. Trimming took 6 bases from V and 0 from J, leaving 10 bases between them. There are 14 residues in the CDR3. The receptor comes from a man aged 60 to 69 with acute or convalescent COVID-19. V gene TRBV6-5 combines with J gene TRBJ2-3, with D possibly TRBD2 on 5 matching bases. Sequencing was carried out using peripheral blood. CDR3 sequence: CASRTDFSTDTQYF. Written as DNA, the CDR3 is TGTGCCAGCAGGACGGACTTTAGCACAGATACGCAGTATTTT.